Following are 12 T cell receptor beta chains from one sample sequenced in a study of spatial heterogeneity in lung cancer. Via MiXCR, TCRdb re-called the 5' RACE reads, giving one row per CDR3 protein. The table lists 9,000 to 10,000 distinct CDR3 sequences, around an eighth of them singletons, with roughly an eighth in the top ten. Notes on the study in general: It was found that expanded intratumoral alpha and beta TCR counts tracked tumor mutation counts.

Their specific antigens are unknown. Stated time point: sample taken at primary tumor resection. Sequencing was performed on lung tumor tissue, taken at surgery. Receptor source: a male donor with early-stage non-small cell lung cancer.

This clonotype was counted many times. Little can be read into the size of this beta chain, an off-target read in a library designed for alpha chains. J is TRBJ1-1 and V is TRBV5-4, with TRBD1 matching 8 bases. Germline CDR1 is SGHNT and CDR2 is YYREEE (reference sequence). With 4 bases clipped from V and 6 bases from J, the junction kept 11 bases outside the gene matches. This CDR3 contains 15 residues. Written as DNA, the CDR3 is TGTGCCAGCAGCAAAAAAACAGGGGGGATCGCTGAAGCTTTCTTT. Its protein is CASSKKTGGIAEAFF.

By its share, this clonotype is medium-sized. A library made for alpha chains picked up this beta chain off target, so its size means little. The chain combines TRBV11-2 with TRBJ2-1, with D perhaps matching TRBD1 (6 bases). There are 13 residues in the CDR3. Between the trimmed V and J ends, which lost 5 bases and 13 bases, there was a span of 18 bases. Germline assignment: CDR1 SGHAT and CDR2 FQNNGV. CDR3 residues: CASSRQQGVGQFF. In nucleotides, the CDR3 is TGTGCCAGCAGCCGCCAACAGGGAGTGGGACAGTTCTTC.

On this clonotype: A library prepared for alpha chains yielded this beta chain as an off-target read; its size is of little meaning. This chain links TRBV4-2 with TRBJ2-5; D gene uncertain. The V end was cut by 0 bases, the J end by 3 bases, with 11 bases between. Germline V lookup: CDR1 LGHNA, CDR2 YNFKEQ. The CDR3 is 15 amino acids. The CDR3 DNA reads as TGTGCCAGCAGCCAAGATTCTAACATAGAAGAGACCCAGTACTTC. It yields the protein CASSQDSNIEETQYF.

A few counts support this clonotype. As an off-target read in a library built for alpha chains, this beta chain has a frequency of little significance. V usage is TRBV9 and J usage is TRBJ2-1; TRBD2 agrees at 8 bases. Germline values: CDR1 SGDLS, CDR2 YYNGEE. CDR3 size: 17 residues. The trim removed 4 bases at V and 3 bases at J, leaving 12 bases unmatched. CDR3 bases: TGTGCCAGCAGCCCACAAACCAGCGGGAGCGGCTACAATGAGCAGTTCTTC. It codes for CASSPQTSGSGYNEQFF.

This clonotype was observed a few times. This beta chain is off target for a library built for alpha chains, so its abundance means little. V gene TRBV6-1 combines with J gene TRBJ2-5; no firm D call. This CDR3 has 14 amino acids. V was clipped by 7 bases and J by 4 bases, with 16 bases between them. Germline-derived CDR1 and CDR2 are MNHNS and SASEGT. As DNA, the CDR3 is TGTGCCAGCACGGCCGGCCGAGAGACAGAGACCCAGTACTTC. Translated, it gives CASTAGRETETQYF.

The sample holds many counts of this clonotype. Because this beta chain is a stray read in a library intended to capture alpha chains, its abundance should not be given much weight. The CDR3 protein is CAWRGQPIPRSTIYF. Here the CDR3 DNA reads TGTGCCTGGAGAGGGCAGCCAATTCCCCGGAGCACCATATATTTT. The chain combines TRBV30 with TRBJ1-3; no reliable D call. The germline gives CDR1 GTSNPN, CDR2 SVGIG (reference sequence). The CDR3 has 15 amino acids. Trimming stripped 3 bases from V and 9 bases from J, with 21 bases between. Full variable domain (remainder filled in from reference TRBV30 and TRBJ1-3): SQTIHQWPATLVQPVGSPLSLECTVEGTSNPNLYWYRQAAGRGLQLLFYSVGIGQISSEVPQNLSASRPQDRQFILSSKKLLLSDSGFYLCAWRGQPIPRSTIYFGEGSWLTVV.

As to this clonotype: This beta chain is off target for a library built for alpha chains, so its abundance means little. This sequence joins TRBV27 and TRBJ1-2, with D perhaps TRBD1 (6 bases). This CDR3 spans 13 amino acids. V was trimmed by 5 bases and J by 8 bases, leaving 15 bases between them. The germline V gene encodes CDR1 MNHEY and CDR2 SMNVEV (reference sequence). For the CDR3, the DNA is TGTGCCAGCAGTCCAAGCAGGGGAGGGGGCTACACCTTC. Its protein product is CASSPSRGGGYTF.

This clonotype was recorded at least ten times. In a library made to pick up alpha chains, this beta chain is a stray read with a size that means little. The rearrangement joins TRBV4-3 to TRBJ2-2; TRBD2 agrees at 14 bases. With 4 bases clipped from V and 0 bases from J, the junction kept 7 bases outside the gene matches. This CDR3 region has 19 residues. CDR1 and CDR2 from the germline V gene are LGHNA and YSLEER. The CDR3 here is CASSLSGLAGGANTGELFF. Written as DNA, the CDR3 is TGCGCCAGCAGCCTTTCAGGACTAGCGGGAGGAGCGAACACCGGGGAGCTGTTTTTT.

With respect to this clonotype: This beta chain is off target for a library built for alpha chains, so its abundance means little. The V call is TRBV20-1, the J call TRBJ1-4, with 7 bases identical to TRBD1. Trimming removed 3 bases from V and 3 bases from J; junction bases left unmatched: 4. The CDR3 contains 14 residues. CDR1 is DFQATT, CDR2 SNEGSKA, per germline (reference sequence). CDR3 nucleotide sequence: TGCAGTGCTAGGCAGGGGGGCTCTAATGAAAAACTGTTTTTT. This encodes CSARQGGSNEKLFF.

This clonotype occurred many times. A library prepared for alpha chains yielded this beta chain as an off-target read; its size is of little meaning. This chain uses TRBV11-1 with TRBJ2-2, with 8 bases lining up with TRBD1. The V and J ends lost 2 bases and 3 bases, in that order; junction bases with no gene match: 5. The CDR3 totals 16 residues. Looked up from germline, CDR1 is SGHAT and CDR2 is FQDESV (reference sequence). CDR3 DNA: TGTGCCAGCAGCTTAAACAGGGGGGCGGACACCGGGGAGCTGTTTTTT. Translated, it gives CASSLNRGADTGELFF.

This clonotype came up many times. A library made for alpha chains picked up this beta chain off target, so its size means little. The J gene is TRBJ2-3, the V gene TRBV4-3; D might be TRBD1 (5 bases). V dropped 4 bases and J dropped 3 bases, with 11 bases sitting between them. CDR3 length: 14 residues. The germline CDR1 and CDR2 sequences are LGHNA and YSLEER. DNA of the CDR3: TGCGCCAGCAGCCGAGCTCCAGGGACAGATACGCAGTATTTT. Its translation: CASSRAPGTDTQYF.

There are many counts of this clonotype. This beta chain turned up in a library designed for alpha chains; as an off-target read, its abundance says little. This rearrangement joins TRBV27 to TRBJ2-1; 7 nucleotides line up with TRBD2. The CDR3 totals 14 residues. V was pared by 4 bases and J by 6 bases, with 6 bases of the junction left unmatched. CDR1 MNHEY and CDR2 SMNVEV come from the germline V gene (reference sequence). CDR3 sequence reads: CASSWGSGGNEQFF. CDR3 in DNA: TGTGCCAGCAGTTGGGGGTCGGGAGGCAATGAGCAGTTCTTC.